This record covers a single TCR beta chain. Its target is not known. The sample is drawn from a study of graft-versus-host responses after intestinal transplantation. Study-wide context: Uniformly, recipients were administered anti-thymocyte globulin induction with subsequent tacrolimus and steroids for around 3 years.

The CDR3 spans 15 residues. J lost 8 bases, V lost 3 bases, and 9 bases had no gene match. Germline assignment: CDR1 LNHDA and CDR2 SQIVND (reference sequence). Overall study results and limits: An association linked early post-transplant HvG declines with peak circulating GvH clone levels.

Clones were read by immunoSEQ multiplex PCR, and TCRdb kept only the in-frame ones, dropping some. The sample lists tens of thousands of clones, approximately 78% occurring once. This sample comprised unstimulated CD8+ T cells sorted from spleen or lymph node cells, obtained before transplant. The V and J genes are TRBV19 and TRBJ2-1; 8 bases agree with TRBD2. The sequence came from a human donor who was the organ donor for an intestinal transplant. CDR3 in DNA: TGTGCCAGTAGTATTATCAGCGGGAGTGCCCATGAGCAGTTCTTC. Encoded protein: CASSIISGSAHEQFF. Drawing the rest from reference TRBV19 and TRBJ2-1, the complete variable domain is DGGITQSPKYLFRKEGQNVTLSCEQNLNHDAMYWYRQDPGQGLRLIYYSQIVNDFQKGDIAEGYSVSREKKESFPLTVTSAQKNPTAFYLCASSIISGSAHEQFFGPGTRLTVL.